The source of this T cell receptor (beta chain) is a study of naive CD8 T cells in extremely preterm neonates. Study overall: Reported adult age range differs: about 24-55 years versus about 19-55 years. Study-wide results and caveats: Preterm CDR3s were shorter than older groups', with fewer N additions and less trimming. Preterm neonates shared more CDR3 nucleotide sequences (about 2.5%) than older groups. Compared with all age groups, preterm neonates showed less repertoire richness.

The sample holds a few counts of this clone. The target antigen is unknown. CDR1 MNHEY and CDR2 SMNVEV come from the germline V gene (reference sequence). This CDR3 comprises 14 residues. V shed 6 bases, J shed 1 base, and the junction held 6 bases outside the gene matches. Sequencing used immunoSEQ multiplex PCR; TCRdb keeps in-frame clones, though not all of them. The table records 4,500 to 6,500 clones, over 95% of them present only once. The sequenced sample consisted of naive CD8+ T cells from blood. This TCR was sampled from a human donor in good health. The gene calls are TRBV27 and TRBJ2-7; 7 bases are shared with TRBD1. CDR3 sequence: CASRLQGLSYEQYF. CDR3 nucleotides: TGTGCCAGCAGACTACAGGGGCTATCCTACGAGCAGTACTTC.